This TCR beta chain appears in the sequencing data of a study of Ad26.COV2.S vaccination and SARS-CoV-2 variants. Study-wide context: Once or twice, 56 days apart, Ad26.COV2.S was delivered intramuscularly. Findings of the study overall: Ad26.COV2.S recipients had broader spike-specific TCRs (P = 0.0014). Considerable breadth of spike-specific CD8+ and CD4+ T cell responses has reportedly been documented following vaccination. Breadth of non-spike TCRs did not differ between vaccinees and placebo recipients.

On this clone itself: As yet, its antigen is unknown.

Treatment: about 20 received Ad26.COV2.S at low or high dose, single or two shots; about 5 received placebo; per-sample allocation not given. The samples date from day 63 after the first vaccine or placebo injection. The repertoire was sequenced with immunoSEQ multiplex PCR; TCRdb's copy has only in-frame clones and lacks some. This sample has approximately 360,000 clones, with about four fifths found just once. The sample here was peripheral blood, taken in a trial of Ad26.COV2.S vaccine versus placebo. The source of this sequence is a person aged 18 to 59 who received the Ad26.COV2.S COVID-19 vaccine or a placebo.

The CDR3 sequence: CASSLQGRTYTF. The CDR3 DNA follows: TGTGCCAGCAGCTTACAGGGGCGCACCTACACCTTC. The chain has TRBV5-8 and TRBJ1-2; TRBD1 matches 7 bases. The CDR3 spans 12 residues. V shed 2 bases and J 10 bases; nucleotides not matched to a gene: 5. Germline V lookup: CDR1 SGHTS, CDR2 YDEGEE.